The next 25 T cell receptor beta chains were all read from a single sample in a study of OX40 agonist ivuxolimab in advanced cancers. The protocol was immunoSEQ multiplex PCR, while the TCRdb copy is restricted to in-frame clones and leaves out a portion. The sample includes tens of thousands of clones, roughly 90% seen only once; the top ten take 0.38%. Sequenced here: CD4+ or CD8+ T cells sorted from blood, sampled in a trial of the OX40 agonist ivuxolimab. The receptor source for this set is an adult with an advanced solid tumor such as melanoma, head and neck, liver or kidney cancer.

CDR3 DNA sequence: TGTGCCAGCAGTGGATTGGGACTAGCGGGAGGCACAGATACGCAGTATTTT. Translating it yields CASSGLGLAGGTDTQYF. The genes are TRBV6-1 and TRBJ2-3; TRBD2 matches at 14 bases. The CDR3 sequence is 17 residues long. CDR1 MNHNS and CDR2 SASEGT come from the germline V gene. Trimming removed 4 bases from V and 1 base from J; junction bases left unmatched: 4.

This chain links TRBV2 with TRBJ2-7; TRBD2 agrees at 8 bases. Germline CDR1 reads SNHLY; CDR2 reads FYNNEI. J gave up 2 bases and V 6 bases, and 9 bases lay outside the gene matches. This CDR3 region has 15 residues. DNA for the CDR3: TGTGCCAGCAGGGGCACTAGCGGAGCAACCTACGAGCAGTACTTC. It specifies CASRGTSGATYEQYF.

The chain links TRBV19 to TRBJ2-2, with a weak D call TRBD1 (6 bases). The germline V and J ends were trimmed by 4 bases and 1 base, with 7 bases remaining between them. This CDR3 is built from 14 residues. Looked up from germline, CDR1 is LNHDA and CDR2 is SQIVND (reference sequence). CDR3 protein: CASSRGQNTGELFF. The DNA of the CDR3 is TGTGCCAGTAGTAGGGGACAGAACACCGGGGAGCTGTTTTTT.

The chain is built from TRBV2 and TRBJ2-7; 7 bases fit TRBD1. Germline V CDR1 and CDR2: SNHLY, FYNNEI. Trimming took 5 bases from V and 2 from J; bases not matched to a gene: 6. This CDR3 has 14 amino acids. The CDR3 sequence is CASSRGRVPYEQYF. The CDR3, as DNA: TGTGCCAGCAGTAGGGGGCGCGTTCCCTACGAGCAGTACTTC. Supplemented by reference TRBV2 and TRBJ2-7, the full variable domain reads EPEVTQTPSHQVTQMGQEVILRCVPISNHLYFYWYRQILGQKVEFLVSFYNNEISEKSEIFDDQFSVERPDGSNFTLKIRSTKLEDSAMYFCASSRGRVPYEQYFGPGTRLTVT.

The V gene is TRBV10-3, the J gene TRBJ1-2; no reliable D call. The CDR3 runs 15 residues. From germline, CDR1 is ENHRY and CDR2 SYGVKD. The V end lost 3 bases, the J end lost 4 bases, and 15 bases lay between the germline ends. The CDR3 region is CAISDPSESVYGYTF. For the CDR3, the DNA is TGTGCCATCAGTGATCCGTCAGAATCCGTCTATGGCTACACCTTC.

The chain uses TRBV30 and TRBJ1-5, with a weak D call TRBD1 (6 bases). The V end lost 2 bases, the J end lost 3 bases, and 11 bases lay between the germline ends. Germline assignment: CDR1 GTSNPN and CDR2 SVGIG (reference sequence). The CDR3 runs to 14 residues. The CDR3 is CAWSPGHHNQPQHF. The DNA for the CDR3 is TGTGCCTGGAGTCCGGGACACCACAATCAGCCCCAGCATTTT.

The rearrangement uses TRBV30 and TRBJ1-1, with D possibly being TRBD1 (5 bases). V dropped 1 base and J dropped 2 bases, with 8 bases sitting between them. Per the germline V gene, CDR1 is GTSNPN and CDR2 is SVGIG (reference sequence). CDR3 length equals 13 residues. The DNA of the CDR3 is TGTGCCTGGAGTGCACAGGTTAACACTGAAGCTTTCTTT. Protein: CAWSAQVNTEAFF.

Only one count was recorded for this clone. The V and J genes are TRBV7-6 and TRBJ2-3; TRBD2 matches 8 bases. In germline, CDR1 is SGHVS, CDR2 FNYEAQ. With 3 bases clipped from V and 0 bases from J, the junction kept 5 bases outside the gene matches. The CDR3 length is 16 residues. CDR3 sequence reads: CASSFGIAGSTDTQYF. The CDR3 DNA is TGTGCCAGCAGCTTCGGAATAGCGGGGAGCACAGATACGCAGTATTTT.

The V gene is TRBV30, the J gene TRBJ1-6; D possibly corresponds to TRBD1 (5 bases). Trimming cost V 1 base and J 10 bases, with 17 bases left between them. There are 15 residues in the CDR3. In germline, CDR1 is GTSNPN, CDR2 SVGIG (reference sequence). The CDR3 bases are TGTGCCTGGAGTGGACAGCTTCTCCAGAGATCACCCCTCCACTTT. This codes for CAWSGQLLQRSPLHF.

This clone was detected once. The CDR3 sequence: CASSLGLAGSEQYF. For the CDR3, the DNA is TGTGCCAGCAGCCTGGGACTAGCGGGGTCGGAGCAGTACTTC. This sequence joins TRBV13 and TRBJ2-7, with TRBD2 matching 13 bases. J gave up 7 bases and V 5 bases, and 5 bases lay outside the gene matches. Germline CDR1 PRHDT, CDR2 FYEKMQ (reference sequence). The length of the CDR3 is 14 residues.

This rearrangement joins TRBV5-1 to TRBJ2-7, with no clear D. Germline loops: CDR1 SGHRS, CDR2 YFSETQ. CDR3 size: 15 residues. V gave up 0 bases and J gave up 0 bases, with 10 bases separating them. CDR3 region: CASSLEGRSSYEQYF. As DNA, the CDR3 is TGCGCCAGCAGCTTGGAAGGGCGCAGCTCCTACGAGCAGTACTTC.

The genes are TRBV5-4 and TRBJ2-6; unclear D gene. Germline V gene sequence: CDR1 SGHNT, CDR2 YYREEE (reference sequence). CDR3 length: 17 amino acids. Trimming shortened V by 7 bases and J by 5 bases, and 22 bases separated the two germline ends. CDR3 DNA: TGTGCCAGCGAGGCTACCACCAGACAAAGTCGGGCCAACGTCCTGACTTTC. Protein sequence: CASEATTRQSRANVLTF.

The chain joins TRBV18 to TRBJ2-3; unclear D gene. This CDR3 region has 14 residues. Per the germline V gene, CDR1 is KGHSH and CDR2 is LQKENI. Trimming removed 3 bases at V and 1 base at J, with 8 bases between. CDR3 protein: CASSPTARTDTQYF. The CDR3 coding sequence is TGTGCCAGCTCACCCACCGCCCGCACAGATACGCAGTATTTT.

V gene TRBV15 combines with J gene TRBJ2-7; 11 nucleotides agree with TRBD1. V lost 1 base and J lost 3; bases outside the gene matches: 5. The CDR3 has 16 residues. Germline-derived CDR1 and CDR2 are LNHNV and YYDKDF (reference sequence). CDR3 protein: CATSRGGGTGGYEQYF. The CDR3 coding sequence is TGTGCCACCAGCAGAGGCGGGGGGACAGGGGGCTACGAGCAGTACTTC.

The chain has TRBV10-2 and TRBJ1-2; no clear D gene. Trimming took 0 bases from V and 8 from J, leaving 10 bases between them. This CDR3 comprises 13 residues. The germline CDR1 and CDR2 sequences are WSHSY and SAAADI. In nucleotides, the CDR3 is TGCGCCAGCAGTGAGTCCCCGGGCCTAGGCTACACCTTC. As protein: CASSESPGLGYTF.

J is TRBJ2-1 and V is TRBV29-1; a weak D match, TRBD2 (5 bases). Germline CDR1 SQVTM, CDR2 ANQGSEA. Trimming took off 0 bases at V and 4 bases at J, with 16 bases between the two ends. The CDR3 extends over 16 amino acids. The CDR3 sequence: CSVEDPASPKYNEQFF. The CDR3 DNA sequence: TGCAGCGTTGAAGACCCCGCTAGCCCAAAATACAATGAGCAGTTCTTC.

This clone has a single count. The gene calls are TRBV7-2 and TRBJ2-7, with 9 bases aligning to TRBD1. V lost 3 bases and J lost 5; bases outside the gene matches: 5. The CDR3 length is 14 residues. Looked up from germline, CDR1 is SGHTA and CDR2 is FQGNSA. DNA for the CDR3: TGTGCCAGCAGCTTGACAGGGGGTAGGCACGAGCAGTACTTC. Its translation is CASSLTGGRHEQYF.

Written as DNA, the CDR3 is TGTGCCAGCAGCGCACAGGGAAACACCATATATTTT. Translating gives CASSAQGNTIYF. This chain links TRBV5-4 with TRBJ1-3; D not certain. The V gene's germline CDR1 is SGHNT and CDR2 YYREEE (reference sequence). The V gene lost 4 bases and the J gene lost 4 bases, with 6 bases spanning the gap. The CDR3 runs 12 residues.

The chain is built from TRBV7-6 and TRBJ2-7; 7 positions agree with TRBD1. Germline lookup yields CDR1 SGHVS and CDR2 FNYEAQ. The CDR3 loop spans 15 amino acids. J gave up 2 bases and V 1 base, and 5 bases lay outside the gene matches. The CDR3 DNA follows: TGTGCCAGCAGCTTAGGTGGGACAGAGGCCTACGAGCAGTACTTC. Residues: CASSLGGTEAYEQYF.

The chain couples TRBV11-2 to TRBJ1-5; D gene uncertain. The germline CDR1 and CDR2 sequences are SGHAT and FQNNGV. Trimming pared 2 bases from V and 7 bases from J, leaving 9 bases between. The CDR3 consists of 13 residues. The CDR3 is CASSLSVRQPQHF. The CDR3 DNA sequence: TGTGCCAGCAGCTTATCGGTGAGACAGCCCCAGCATTTT.

This chain connects TRBV19 to TRBJ2-7; 9 positions match TRBD2. The V segment lost 5 bases and the J segment 6 bases; nucleotides outside the gene matches: 11. From germline, CDR1 is LNHDA and CDR2 SQIVND (reference sequence). The CDR3 length is 15 residues. CDR3 sequence (DNA): TGTGCCAGTAGTGGTAGCGGGAGTTTGGGTCGCGAGCAGTACTTC. The encoded protein is CASSGSGSLGREQYF.

This clone was seen more than once but under ten times. The chain uses TRBV12-5 and TRBJ1-2; D unresolved. The V gene lost 2 bases and the J gene lost 6 bases, with 16 bases spanning the gap. The CDR3 is 15 amino acids. Looked up from germline, CDR1 is LGHNT and CDR2 is FRNRAP. The CDR3 DNA reads TGTGCTAGTGGTTTGTGGGGTTTTCAAACTGATGGCTACACCTTC. Amino acids: CASGLWGFQTDGYTF.

V usage is TRBV5-6 and J usage is TRBJ2-7; a weak D match, TRBD2 (5 bases). Germline assignment: CDR1 SGHDT and CDR2 YYEEEE. The V end lost 4 bases, the J end lost 2 bases, and 10 bases lay between the germline ends. The CDR3 covers 13 residues. DNA for the CDR3: TGTGCCAGCAGCCGGACTTACGCCTACGAGCAGTACTTC. This gives the protein CASSRTYAYEQYF.

The rearrangement joins TRBV10-2 to TRBJ2-7, with D possibly TRBD2 on 6 matching bases. Germline assignment: CDR1 WSHSY and CDR2 SAAADI. The V end lost 2 bases, the J end lost 5 bases, and 16 bases lay between the germline ends. The CDR3 extends over 15 amino acids. CDR3 DNA sequence: TGCGCCAGCAGTGAGCCGGGACTCGCCAAAGACGAGCAGTACTTC. As protein: CASSEPGLAKDEQYF.

This rearrangement joins TRBV19 to TRBJ1-2; weak D call: TRBD1 (6 bases). From germline, CDR1 is LNHDA and CDR2 SQIVND (reference sequence). V was cut by 4 bases and J by 1 base, with 16 bases left in between. The CDR3 contains 16 residues. In DNA form, the CDR3 reads TGTGCCAGTAGTACTTCCGGGACATTGGGTAACTATGGCTACACCTTC. This gives the protein CASSTSGTLGNYGYTF.